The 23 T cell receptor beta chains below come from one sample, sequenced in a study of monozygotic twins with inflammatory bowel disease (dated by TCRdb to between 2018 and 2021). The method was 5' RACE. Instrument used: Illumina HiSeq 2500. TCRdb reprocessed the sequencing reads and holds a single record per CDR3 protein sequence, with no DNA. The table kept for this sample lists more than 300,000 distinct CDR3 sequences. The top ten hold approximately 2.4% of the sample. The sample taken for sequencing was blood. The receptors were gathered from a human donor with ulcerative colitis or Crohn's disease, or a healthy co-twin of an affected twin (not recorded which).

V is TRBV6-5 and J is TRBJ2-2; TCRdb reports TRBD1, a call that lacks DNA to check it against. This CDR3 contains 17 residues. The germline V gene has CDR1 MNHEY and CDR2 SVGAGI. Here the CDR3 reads CASSYGGGTLNTGELFF.

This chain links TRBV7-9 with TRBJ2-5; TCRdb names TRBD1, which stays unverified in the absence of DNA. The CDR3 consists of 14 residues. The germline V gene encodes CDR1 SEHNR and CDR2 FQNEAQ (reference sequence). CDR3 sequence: CASSRQGTKETQYF.

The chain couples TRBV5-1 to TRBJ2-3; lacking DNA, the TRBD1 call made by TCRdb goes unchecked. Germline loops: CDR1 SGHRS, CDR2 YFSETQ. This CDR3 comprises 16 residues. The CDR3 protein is CASSRTGTENTDTQYF.

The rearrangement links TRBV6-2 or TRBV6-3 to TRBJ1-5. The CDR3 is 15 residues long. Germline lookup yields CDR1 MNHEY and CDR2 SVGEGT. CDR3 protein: CASSYPPSGNQPQHF.

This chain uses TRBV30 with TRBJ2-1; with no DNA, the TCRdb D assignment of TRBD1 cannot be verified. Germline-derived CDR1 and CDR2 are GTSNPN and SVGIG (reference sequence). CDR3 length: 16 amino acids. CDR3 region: CAWTPNGGSSYNEQFF. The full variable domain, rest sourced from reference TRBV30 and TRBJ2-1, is SQTIHQWPATLVQPVGSPLSLECTVEGTSNPNLYWYRQAAGRGLQLLFYSVGIGQISSEVPQNLSASRPQDRQFILSSKKLLLSDSGFYLCAWTPNGGSSYNEQFFGPGTRLTVL.

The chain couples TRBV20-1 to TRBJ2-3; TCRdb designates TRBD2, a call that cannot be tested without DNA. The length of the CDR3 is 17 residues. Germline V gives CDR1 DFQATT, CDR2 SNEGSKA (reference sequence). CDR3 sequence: CSARPGLAGGRTDTQYF.

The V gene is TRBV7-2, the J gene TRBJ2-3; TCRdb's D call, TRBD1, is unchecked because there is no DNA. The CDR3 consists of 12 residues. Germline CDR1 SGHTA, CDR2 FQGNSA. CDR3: CASRVGGDTQYF.

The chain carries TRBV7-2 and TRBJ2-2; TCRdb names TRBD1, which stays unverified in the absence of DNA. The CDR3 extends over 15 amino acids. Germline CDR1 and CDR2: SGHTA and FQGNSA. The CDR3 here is CASSLDARAGGELFF. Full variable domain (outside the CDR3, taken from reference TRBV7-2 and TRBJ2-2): GAGVSQSPSNKVTEKGKDVELRCDPISGHTALYWYRQSLGQGLEFLIYFQGNSAPDKSGLPSDRFSAERTGGSVSTLTIQRTQQEDSAVYLCASSLDARAGGELFFGEGSRLTVL.

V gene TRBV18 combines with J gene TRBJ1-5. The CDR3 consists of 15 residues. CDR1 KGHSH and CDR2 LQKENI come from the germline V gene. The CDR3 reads CASSPGQDSNQPQHF. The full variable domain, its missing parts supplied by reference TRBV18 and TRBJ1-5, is NAGVMQNPRHLVRRRGQEARLRCSPMKGHSHVYWYRQLPEEGLKFMVYLQKENIIDESGMPKERFSAEFPKEGPSILRIQQVVRGDSAAYFCASSPGQDSNQPQHFGDGTRLSIL.

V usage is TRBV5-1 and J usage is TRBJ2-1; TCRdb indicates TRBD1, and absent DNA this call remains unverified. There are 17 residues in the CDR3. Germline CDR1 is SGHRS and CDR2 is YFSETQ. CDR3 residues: CASRTTPGTGGMNEQFF.

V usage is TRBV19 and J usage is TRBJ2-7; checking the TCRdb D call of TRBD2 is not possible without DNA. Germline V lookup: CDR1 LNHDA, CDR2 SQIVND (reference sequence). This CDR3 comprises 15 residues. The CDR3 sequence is CASSIAGRDSYEQYF.

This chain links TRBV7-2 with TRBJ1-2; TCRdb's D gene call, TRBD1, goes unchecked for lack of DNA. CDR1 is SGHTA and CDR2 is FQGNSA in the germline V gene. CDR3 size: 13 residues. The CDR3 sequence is CASSRQANYGYTF.

The CDR3 loop reads CASSARDRALSSYEQYF. The genes are TRBV9 and TRBJ2-7; TCRdb gives TRBD1 as the D gene, but with no DNA this cannot be confirmed. The CDR3 contains 17 residues. The germline V gene has CDR1 SGDLS and CDR2 YYNGEE.

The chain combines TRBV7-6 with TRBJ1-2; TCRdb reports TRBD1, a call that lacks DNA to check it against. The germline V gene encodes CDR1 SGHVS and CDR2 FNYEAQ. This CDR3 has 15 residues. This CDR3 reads CASSPRGADNYGYTF.

CDR3 sequence: CASSLAPQGHTIYF. The chain combines TRBV7-2 with TRBJ1-3; without DNA, the TCRdb call of TRBD1 cannot be checked. The germline V gene encodes CDR1 SGHTA and CDR2 FQGNSA. This CDR3 region has 14 residues.

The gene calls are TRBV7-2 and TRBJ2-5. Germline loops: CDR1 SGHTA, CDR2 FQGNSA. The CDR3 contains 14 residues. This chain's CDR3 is CASSRSGNSETQYF. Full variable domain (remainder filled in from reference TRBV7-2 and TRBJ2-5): GAGVSQSPSNKVTEKGKDVELRCDPISGHTALYWYRQSLGQGLEFLIYFQGNSAPDKSGLPSDRFSAERTGGSVSTLTIQRTQQEDSAVYLCASSRSGNSETQYFGPGTRLLVL.

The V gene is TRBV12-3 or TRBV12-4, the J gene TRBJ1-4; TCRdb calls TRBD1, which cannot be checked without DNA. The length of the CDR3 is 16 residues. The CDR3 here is CASSSPGYRSVEKLFF.

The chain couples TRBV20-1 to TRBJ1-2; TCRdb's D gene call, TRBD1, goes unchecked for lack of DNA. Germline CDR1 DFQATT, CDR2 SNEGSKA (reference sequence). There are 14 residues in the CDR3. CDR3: CSARLGRANYGYTF.

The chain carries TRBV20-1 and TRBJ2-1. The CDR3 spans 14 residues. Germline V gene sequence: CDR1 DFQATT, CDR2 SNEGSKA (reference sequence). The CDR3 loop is CSGREQDLFNEQFF.

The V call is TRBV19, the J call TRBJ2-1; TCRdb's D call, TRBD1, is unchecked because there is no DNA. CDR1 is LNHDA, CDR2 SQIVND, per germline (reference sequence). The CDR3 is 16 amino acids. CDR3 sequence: CASSIDLSDRYNEQFF.

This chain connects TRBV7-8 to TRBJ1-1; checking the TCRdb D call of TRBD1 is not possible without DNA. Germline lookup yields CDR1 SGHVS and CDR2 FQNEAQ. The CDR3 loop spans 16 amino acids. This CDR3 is CASSSTSRQSITEAFF.

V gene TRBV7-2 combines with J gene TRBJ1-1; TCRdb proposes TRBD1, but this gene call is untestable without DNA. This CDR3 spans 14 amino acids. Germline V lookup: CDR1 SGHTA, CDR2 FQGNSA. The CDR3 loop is CASSLTGRATEAFF. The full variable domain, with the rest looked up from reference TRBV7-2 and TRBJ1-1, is GAGVSQSPSNKVTEKGKDVELRCDPISGHTALYWYRQSLGQGLEFLIYFQGNSAPDKSGLPSDRFSAERTGGSVSTLTIQRTQQEDSAVYLCASSLTGRATEAFFGQGTRLTVV.

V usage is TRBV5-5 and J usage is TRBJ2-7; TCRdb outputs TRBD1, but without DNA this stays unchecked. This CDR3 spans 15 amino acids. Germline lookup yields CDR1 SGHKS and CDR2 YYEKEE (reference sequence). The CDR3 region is CASSLWDGQGSEQYF.